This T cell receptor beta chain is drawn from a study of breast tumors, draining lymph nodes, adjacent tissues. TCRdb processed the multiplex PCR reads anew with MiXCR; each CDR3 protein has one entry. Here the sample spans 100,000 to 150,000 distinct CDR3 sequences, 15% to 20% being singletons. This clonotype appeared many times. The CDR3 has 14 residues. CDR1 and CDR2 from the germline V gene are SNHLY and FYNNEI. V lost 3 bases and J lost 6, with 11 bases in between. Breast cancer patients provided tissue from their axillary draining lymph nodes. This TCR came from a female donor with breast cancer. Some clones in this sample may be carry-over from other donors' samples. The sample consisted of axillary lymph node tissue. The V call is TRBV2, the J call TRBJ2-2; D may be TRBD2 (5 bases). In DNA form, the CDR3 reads TGTGCCAGCAGTGACATGAGGAGGTCCGGGGAGCTGTTTTTT. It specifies CASSDMRRSGELFF.